The present T cell receptor (beta chain) was sequenced within a study of cytomegalovirus exposure and HLA in healthy donors. 60 Vbeta and 13 Jbeta primers were used in PCR. The method was immunoSEQ multiplex PCR; TCRdb's version includes in-frame clones alone and lacks a portion of them. This repertoire shows around 100,000 clones, roughly four fifths found once; its top ten account for under 4.5%. Study results and limitations: Highly shared sequence variants in one cluster were likely a sequencing artifact.

Looked up from germline, CDR1 is MDHEN and CDR2 is SYDVKM. Trimming at V came to 4 bases and at J to 5 bases, leaving 5 bases not matched to a gene. This CDR3 has 14 amino acids. This clone appeared a few times. Antigen specificity is unknown. This sequence originates from a female donor in good health and CMV-seropositive. The chain combines TRBV28 with TRBJ1-5; 7 bases are a match to TRBD1. Sequenced material: PBMCs. CDR3 bases: TGTGCCAGCAGTTCCGGGACAGCTTATCAGCCCCAGCATTTT. This encodes CASSSGTAYQPQHF.